This T cell receptor beta chain is from a study of vaccination effects on CD4 cells after COVID-19. Germline values: CDR1 SGHRS, CDR2 YFSETQ. The length of the CDR3 is 15 residues. The V and J ends lost 0 bases and 5 bases respectively, with 14 bases between them. Notes on this clone: Its antigen is not known.

TCRdb's copy holds only in-frame clones and misses some; the assay was immunoSEQ multiplex PCR. This table holds 50,000 to 60,000 clones, 60% to 85% found once. Findings and caveats of the study: Convalescent patients numbered few in the study; early post-infection timepoints were missing entirely. Marked clonal contraction of infection- and vaccine-induced clones was seen late after vaccination.

When around nine days of culture had elapsed, CD4+ T cells were isolated. Vaccine recipients had no previous SARS-CoV-2 infection; their nucleocapsid antibodies were negative. Half of the medium was exchanged for IL-2 medium on both days 3 and 7. The rearrangement links TRBV5-1 to TRBJ2-5; D is undetermined. The sequenced sample was CD4+ T cells from PBMCs cultured without peptide, obtained before COVID-19 vaccination. The TCR comes from a human donor who received a COVID-19 vaccine. CDR3 sequence reads: CASSLASASRETQYF. CDR3 nucleotide sequence: TGCGCCAGCAGCTTGGCCTCCGCGTCAAGGGAGACCCAGTACTTC.